This T cell receptor (beta chain) was identified in a study of Graves' ophthalmopathy and Graves' hyperthyroidism. With V trimmed by 11 bases and J by 3 bases, 13 bases remained unmatched. CDR3 length: 14 amino acids. The germline gives CDR1 LNHDA, CDR2 SQIVND (reference sequence). RNA transcripts were the template, and TCR beta CDR3 regions were amplified from them. Second-round multiplex PCR came after first-round RT-PCR with HTBI primers. In TCRdb, the multiplex PCR reads were re-called with MiXCR into one record per CDR3 protein. There are hundreds of thousands of distinct CDR3 sequences in the sample; about 41% occur only once, and roughly 3.5% lies in the top ten. Pregnant or lactating patients and those with other autoimmune diseases or uncontrolled infections were excluded. Symptoms, serum thyroxine and TRAb, thyroid ultrasound, and orbital computed tomography formed the diagnostic basis.

Material for sequencing was peripheral blood. This rearrangement joins TRBV19 to TRBJ2-7, with 7 bases matching TRBD2. The receptor was derived from an adult man with Graves' ophthalmopathy. For the CDR3, the DNA is TGTGCCTGGAGGGCGGCGGGGGACCACTACGAGCAGTACTTC. Translation gives CAWRAAGDHYEQYF.